This T cell receptor (beta chain) was identified in a study of blood T cell repertoires in COVID-19. Across the study: COVID-19 samples, acute and convalescent, were from the United States, Italy and Spain. Sources were T cells, B-cell-depleted T cells, or PBMCs; the material itself was cDNA or gDNA.

How the authors handled the data: It was from reference gene primer amplification that nucleated cell counts were estimated. Sequencing used immunoSEQ multiplex PCR; TCRdb keeps in-frame clones, though not all of them. That table gives V, J and clone size, and the DNA gave D and trimming. This sample has over 150,000 clones, with over 75% found just once. Trimming took off 1 base at V and 9 bases at J, with 9 bases between the two ends. CDR3 size: 12 residues. The receptor was derived from a man aged 50 to 59 with COVID-19, enrolled during active disease. The specimen sequenced was peripheral blood. V usage is TRBV12-3 or TRBV12-4 and J usage is TRBJ1-2, with D tentatively TRBD1 (5 bases). CDR3 in DNA: TGTGCCAGCAGTTTAGAAGGGGTGAGCTACACCTTC. Protein sequence: CASSLEGVSYTF.